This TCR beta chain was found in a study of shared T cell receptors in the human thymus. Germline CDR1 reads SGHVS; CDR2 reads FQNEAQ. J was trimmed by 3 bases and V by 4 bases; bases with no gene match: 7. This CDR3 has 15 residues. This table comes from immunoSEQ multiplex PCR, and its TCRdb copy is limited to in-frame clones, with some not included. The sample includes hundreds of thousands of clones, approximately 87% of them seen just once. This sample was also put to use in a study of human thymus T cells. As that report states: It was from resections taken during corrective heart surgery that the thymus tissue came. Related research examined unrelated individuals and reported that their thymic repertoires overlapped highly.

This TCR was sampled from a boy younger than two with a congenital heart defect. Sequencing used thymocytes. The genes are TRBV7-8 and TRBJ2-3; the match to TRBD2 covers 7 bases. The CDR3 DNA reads TGTGCCAGCAGCTGGGCCGGCGGGGGAACAGATACGCAGTATTTT. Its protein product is CASSWAGGGTDTQYF.